This is a list of T cell receptor beta chains from one sample in a study of blood T cell repertoires in COVID-19. Profiled with immunoSEQ multiplex PCR; TCRdb holds only in-frame clones, not every one. Here the sample spans about 97,000 clones, more than 75% being singletons. The sequencing input was peripheral blood. Receptors were obtained from a human donor in a cohort sampled during active COVID-19. Both conserved end residues are part of each CDR3. D genes are given only for firm matches. Expanded clones are given a class, and other clones once, few, many or no size at all.

V gene: TRBV27; J gene: TRBJ1-1; D gene: TRBD1; clone size: few; CDR3 DNA: TGTGCCAGCAGTTTCTATGCCCTGGACAGGATGAACACTGAAGCTTTCTTT; CDR3 protein: CASSFYALDRMNTEAFF
V gene: TRBV10-3; J gene: TRBJ1-1; D gene: -; clone size: few; CDR3 DNA: TGTGCCATCGTACGGGGATTCGTGAACACTGAAGCTTTCTTT; CDR3 protein: CAIVRGFVNTEAFF
V gene: TRBV7-9; J gene: TRBJ2-3; D gene: TRBD2; clone size: -; CDR3 DNA: TGTGCCAGCAACGTTGAGGGACTAGCGACAGATACGCAGTATTTT; CDR3 protein: CASNVEGLATDTQYF
V gene: TRBV3-1/TRBV3-2; J gene: TRBJ2-1; D gene: -; clone size: -; CDR3 DNA: TGTGCCAGCAGCCAAAGTCCCAGCTACAATGAGCAGTTCTTC; CDR3 protein: CASSQSPSYNEQFF
V gene: TRBV30; J gene: TRBJ1-6; D gene: -; clone size: -; CDR3 DNA: TGTGCCTGGAGTGGCGGTACAAGCTCCTATAATTCACCCCTCCACTTT; CDR3 protein: CAWSGGTSSYNSPLHF
V gene: TRBV5-4; J gene: TRBJ1-2; D gene: -; clone size: -; CDR3 DNA: TGTGCCAGCAGCTTGGAAGAGCTTATCTATGGCTACACCTTC; CDR3 protein: CASSLEELIYGYTF
V gene: TRBV6-1; J gene: TRBJ2-2; D gene: -; clone size: -; CDR3 DNA: TGTGCCAGCAGTGAAATGGCAGGGGTAACCGGGGAGCTGTTTTTT; CDR3 protein: CASSEMAGVTGELFF
V gene: TRBV5-4; J gene: TRBJ1-2; D gene: TRBD1; clone size: -; CDR3 DNA: TGTGCCAGCAGTCGTCAGGGGGATGGCTACACCTTC; CDR3 protein: CASSRQGDGYTF
V gene: TRBV7-2; J gene: TRBJ2-1; D gene: TRBD1; clone size: -; CDR3 DNA: TGTGCCAGCAGCTTAGTCCAGGGGGCCTATGAGCAGTTCTTC; CDR3 protein: CASSLVQGAYEQFF
V gene: TRBV5-1; J gene: TRBJ2-5; D gene: TRBD2; clone size: -; CDR3 DNA: TGCGCCAGCAGCAGAGGCGGACTAGCGGGAGTTGGTGAGACCCAGTACTTC; CDR3 protein: CASSRGGLAGVGETQYF
V gene: TRBV19; J gene: TRBJ2-5; D gene: TRBD1; clone size: few; CDR3 DNA: TGTGCCAGTAGATCCCATGGACAGGCTCGCGGGACCCAGTACTTC; CDR3 protein: CASRSHGQARGTQYF
V gene: TRBV7-9; J gene: TRBJ1-1; D gene: -; clone size: -; CDR3 DNA: TGTGCCAGCAGCACCGGAGGAATGAGAGCTTTCTTT; CDR3 protein: CASSTGGMRAFF
V gene: TRBV10-2; J gene: TRBJ2-1; D gene: -; clone size: -; CDR3 DNA: TGCGCCAGCAAGTGGACTGACTACAATGAGCAGTTCTTC; CDR3 protein: CASKWTDYNEQFF
V gene: TRBV2; J gene: TRBJ2-3; D gene: -; clone size: once; CDR3 DNA: TGTGCCAGCAGTGAGAGGCGGTCCGGCACAGATACGCAGTATTTT; CDR3 protein: CASSERRSGTDTQYF
V gene: TRBV7-9; J gene: TRBJ2-1; D gene: TRBD2; clone size: -; CDR3 DNA: TGTGCCAGCAGCCCAGGGCGGGGGGTGTACAATGAGCAGTTCTTC; CDR3 protein: CASSPGRGVYNEQFF
V gene: TRBV3-1/TRBV3-2; J gene: TRBJ1-3; D gene: -; clone size: few; CDR3 DNA: TGTGCCAGCAGCCAAGAACTAAGCTCTGGAAACACCATATATTTT; CDR3 protein: CASSQELSSGNTIYF
V gene: TRBV9; J gene: TRBJ1-2; D gene: -; clone size: -; CDR3 DNA: TGTGCCAGCAGCGACCAGGGGATGAGTGGCTATGGCTACACCTTC; CDR3 protein: CASSDQGMSGYGYTF
V gene: TRBV19; J gene: TRBJ1-5; D gene: TRBD1; clone size: -; CDR3 DNA: TGTGCCAGTAGTACGGGGACAGGGATCAATCAGCCCCAGCATTTT; CDR3 protein: CASSTGTGINQPQHF
V gene: TRBV6-6; J gene: TRBJ1-5; D gene: TRBD1; clone size: -; CDR3 DNA: TGTGCCAGCAGCTCTGGACAGGGTAACCCCAATCAGCCCCAGCATTTT; CDR3 protein: CASSSGQGNPNQPQHF
V gene: TRBV18; J gene: TRBJ2-2; D gene: TRBD1; clone size: -; CDR3 DNA: TGTGCCAGCTCACTCGACAGGGGCACCGGGGAGCTGTTTTTT; CDR3 protein: CASSLDRGTGELFF
V gene: TRBV2; J gene: TRBJ1-4; D gene: TRBD1; clone size: few; CDR3 DNA: TGTGCCAGCAGTGGGACAGGGTGGAGGGCTAATGAAAAACTGTTTTTT; CDR3 protein: CASSGTGWRANEKLFF
V gene: TRBV18; J gene: TRBJ2-2; D gene: -; clone size: once; CDR3 DNA: TGTGCCAGCTCACCACCGTGGGCCGGACTTACCGGGGAGCTGTTTTTT; CDR3 protein: CASSPPWAGLTGELFF
V gene: TRBV2; J gene: TRBJ2-1; D gene: TRBD2; clone size: -; CDR3 DNA: TGTGCCAGCAGCCAAGGACTAGCGGGGGTTTACAATGAGCAGTTCTTC; CDR3 protein: CASSQGLAGVYNEQFF
V gene: TRBV29-1; J gene: TRBJ2-5; D gene: -; clone size: -; CDR3 DNA: TGCAGCGTTGATCTTTTCGGCCAGACACAAGAGACCCAGTACTTC; CDR3 protein: CSVDLFGQTQETQYF
V gene: TRBV5-4; J gene: TRBJ2-7; D gene: TRBD2; clone size: -; CDR3 DNA: TGTGCCAGCAGCTGGGAATCTAGCGGGAGCTACGAGCAGTACTTC; CDR3 protein: CASSWESSGSYEQYF
V gene: TRBV15; J gene: TRBJ1-3; D gene: -; clone size: -; CDR3 DNA: TGTGCCACCAGCAGAGATAGGGGACTCTCTGGAAACACCATATATTTT; CDR3 protein: CATSRDRGLSGNTIYF
V gene: TRBV5-6; J gene: TRBJ2-7; D gene: TRBD1; clone size: once; CDR3 DNA: TGTGCCAGCAGCTTCGGGGCCCACCGTTCCGGGACAGCTTCCTACGAGCAGTACTTC; CDR3 protein: CASSFGAHRSGTASYEQYF
V gene: TRBV23-1; J gene: TRBJ1-3; D gene: -; clone size: -; CDR3 DNA: TGCGCCAGCAGTCCCGCGACATGTCCAACTGGAAACACCATATATTTT; CDR3 protein: CASSPATCPTGNTIYF
V gene: TRBV6-4; J gene: TRBJ1-1; D gene: -; clone size: -; CDR3 DNA: TGTGCCAGCAGTGAATGCCGGAGGGCGCGAGGGACTGAAGCTTTCTTT; CDR3 protein: CASSECRRARGTEAFF
V gene: TRBV10-3; J gene: TRBJ2-7; D gene: TRBD1; clone size: few; CDR3 DNA: TGTGCCATCAGTGAGTCCGGGACAGGCGAGCAGTACTTC; CDR3 protein: CAISESGTGEQYF
V gene: TRBV29-1; J gene: TRBJ2-6; D gene: -; clone size: -; CDR3 DNA: TGCAGCGTTGAAGGTACAGGGCGAGGGGCCAACGTCCTGACTTTC; CDR3 protein: CSVEGTGRGANVLTF
V gene: TRBV27; J gene: TRBJ2-3; D gene: -; clone size: -; CDR3 DNA: TGTGCCAGCAGTTTCCTCGGGAACACAGATACGCAGTATTTT; CDR3 protein: CASSFLGNTDTQYF
V gene: TRBV27; J gene: TRBJ1-2; D gene: -; clone size: -; CDR3 DNA: TGTGCCAGCAGTTTAGAGCAGGAATATGGCTACACCTTC; CDR3 protein: CASSLEQEYGYTF
V gene: TRBV7-8; J gene: TRBJ2-7; D gene: TRBD1; clone size: few; CDR3 DNA: TGTGCCAGCAGCTTAGGACAGGGTTTAAGGGAGCAGTACTTC; CDR3 protein: CASSLGQGLREQYF
V gene: TRBV28; J gene: TRBJ1-2; D gene: TRBD1; clone size: -; CDR3 DNA: TGTGCCAGCAGACAGGGGCCCTATGGCTACACCTTC; CDR3 protein: CASRQGPYGYTF
V gene: TRBV5-1; J gene: TRBJ2-1; D gene: TRBD1; clone size: -; CDR3 DNA: TGCGCCAGCAGCTTGGAGGGGGCCTCCTACAATGAGCAGTTCTTC; CDR3 protein: CASSLEGASYNEQFF
V gene: TRBV6-5; J gene: TRBJ2-1; D gene: TRBD2; clone size: -; CDR3 DNA: TGTGCCAGCAGTTACCTAGCGGGAGGGCCGGTTAATGAGCAGTTCTTC; CDR3 protein: CASSYLAGGPVNEQFF
V gene: TRBV5-4; J gene: TRBJ1-1; D gene: -; clone size: -; CDR3 DNA: TGTGCCAGCAGCTTCGGGGGGGGCTTGAACACTGAAGCTTTCTTT; CDR3 protein: CASSFGGGLNTEAFF
V gene: TRBV3-1/TRBV3-2; J gene: TRBJ1-1; D gene: -; clone size: once; CDR3 DNA: TGTGCCAGCAGCTTCCTACAGGGCTGGTCTGAAGCTTTCTTT; CDR3 protein: CASSFLQGWSEAFF
V gene: TRBV23-1; J gene: TRBJ2-7; D gene: TRBD1; clone size: once; CDR3 DNA: TGCGCCAGCAGCCCCGAGACCGGGACAGGGGTCCCCGAGCAGTACTTC; CDR3 protein: CASSPETGTGVPEQYF
V gene: TRBV5-6; J gene: TRBJ2-1; D gene: TRBD1; clone size: once; CDR3 DNA: TGTGCCAGCAGCTTGGAACCGGACAGGCCGGACAATGAGCAGTTCTTC; CDR3 protein: CASSLEPDRPDNEQFF
V gene: TRBV5-8; J gene: TRBJ1-2; D gene: -; clone size: -; CDR3 DNA: TGTGCCAGCAGCGGCGGGGGAGTTTTTCGTGGCTACACCTTC; CDR3 protein: CASSGGGVFRGYTF
V gene: TRBV5-4; J gene: TRBJ1-2; D gene: -; clone size: -; CDR3 DNA: TGTGCCAGCAGCTTGATGGCAGCTAGTTATGGCTACACCTTC; CDR3 protein: CASSLMAASYGYTF
V gene: TRBV15; J gene: TRBJ1-1; D gene: -; clone size: once; CDR3 DNA: TGTGCCACCAGCAGAGATGCGGGTGGTGGCACTGAAGCTTTCTTT; CDR3 protein: CATSRDAGGGTEAFF
V gene: TRBV30; J gene: TRBJ2-5; D gene: -; clone size: -; CDR3 DNA: TGTGCCTGGAGTGTCGTGGAGACCCAGTACTTC; CDR3 protein: CAWSVVETQYF
V gene: TRBV11-2; J gene: TRBJ2-5; D gene: -; clone size: -; CDR3 DNA: TGTGCCAGCAGCTTAGGCTGGAGCCTAGAGACCCAGTACTTC; CDR3 protein: CASSLGWSLETQYF
V gene: TRBV27; J gene: TRBJ2-1; D gene: TRBD2; clone size: -; CDR3 DNA: TGTGCCAGCAGTTTTTCGGGCATGGGAGCGGGATTTTACAATGAGCAGTTCTTC; CDR3 protein: CASSFSGMGAGFYNEQFF